These T cell receptor beta chains were read from a single sample in a study of T cell clusters in autoimmune cytopenias. TCRdb re-analyzed the multiplex PCR reads; it lists each CDR3 protein once, without DNA. The clone table shows 2,500 to 3,000 distinct CDR3 sequences, with the ten largest holding around 6.7%. These data also featured in a second study, about T cell repertoires in aging, cancer and after chemotherapy.

Sequencing was carried out using peripheral blood. The receptors originated from a human donor in good health. Both conserved end residues are part of each CDR3. Fields, in order: J gene, V gene, clone size, CDR3 protein. Clone sizes are given selectively: once, few, many, or a class where the clone is expanded.

j_gene: TRBJ2-1
v_gene: TRBV19
abundance: -
CDR3aa: CASSLGQGQETQFF

j_gene: TRBJ1-1
v_gene: TRBV11-2
abundance: medium-sized
CDR3aa: CASSLGATLAFF

j_gene: TRBJ2-1
v_gene: TRBV20-1
abundance: medium-sized
CDR3aa: CSAREFGSWDEQFF

j_gene: TRBJ2-3
v_gene: TRBV24-1
abundance: medium-sized
CDR3aa: CATSDFSSGRRDTQYF

j_gene: TRBJ2-3
v_gene: TRBV7-9
abundance: -
CDR3aa: CASSRDYLDTQYF

j_gene: TRBJ2-7
v_gene: TRBV18
abundance: medium-sized
CDR3aa: CASSLGASGSPEQYF

j_gene: TRBJ1-3
v_gene: TRBV14
abundance: -
CDR3aa: CASSQGLRRSGNTIYF

j_gene: TRBJ1-1
v_gene: TRBV19
abundance: medium-sized
CDR3aa: CASSPAGGTEAFF

j_gene: TRBJ2-7
v_gene: TRBV29-1
abundance: large
CDR3aa: CSVGGGDEQYF

j_gene: TRBJ1-1
v_gene: TRBV30
abundance: medium-sized
CDR3aa: CACDRGRNTEAFF

j_gene: TRBJ2-3
v_gene: TRBV12-3/TRBV12-4
abundance: medium-sized
CDR3aa: CASALGRRRVDTQYF

j_gene: TRBJ1-1
v_gene: TRBV29-1
abundance: large
CDR3aa: CSGGTANTEAFF

j_gene: TRBJ2-7
v_gene: TRBV6-1
abundance: medium-sized
CDR3aa: CASSDAGQSVQYF

j_gene: TRBJ2-2
v_gene: TRBV6-1
abundance: medium-sized
CDR3aa: CASRGDRGSLSTGELFF

j_gene: TRBJ2-3
v_gene: TRBV12-3/TRBV12-4
abundance: medium-sized
CDR3aa: CASKVAARPQYF

j_gene: TRBJ2-7
v_gene: TRBV12-3/TRBV12-4
abundance: medium-sized
CDR3aa: CASSVSGAGWLNEQYF

j_gene: TRBJ2-3
v_gene: TRBV5-1
abundance: -
CDR3aa: CASSLSAGGTDTQYF

j_gene: TRBJ2-3
v_gene: TRBV10-3
abundance: medium-sized
CDR3aa: CATGSGTDTQYF

j_gene: TRBJ2-1
v_gene: TRBV6-2/TRBV6-3
abundance: medium-sized
CDR3aa: CASSYSPSGGIYNEQFF

j_gene: TRBJ1-6
v_gene: TRBV29-1
abundance: -
CDR3aa: CSARTGDDPSSYNSPLHF

j_gene: TRBJ1-2
v_gene: TRBV13
abundance: medium-sized
CDR3aa: CASSPRTGDYGYTF

j_gene: TRBJ1-5
v_gene: TRBV5-1
abundance: medium-sized
CDR3aa: CASSLGQGAGPQHF

j_gene: TRBJ2-5
v_gene: TRBV5-5
abundance: -
CDR3aa: CASSLAGQGSSQETQYF

j_gene: TRBJ2-7
v_gene: TRBV5-6
abundance: medium-sized
CDR3aa: CASSPPSTYEQYF

j_gene: TRBJ2-1
v_gene: TRBV7-9
abundance: -
CDR3aa: CASSLRGANEQFF

j_gene: TRBJ2-2
v_gene: TRBV29-1
abundance: large
CDR3aa: CSVELGTGELFF

j_gene: TRBJ2-2
v_gene: TRBV5-3
abundance: medium-sized
CDR3aa: CARSAPPGTENTGELFF

j_gene: TRBJ2-7
v_gene: TRBV7-2
abundance: -
CDR3aa: CASSPLGTAGQYF

j_gene: TRBJ1-3
v_gene: TRBV12-3/TRBV12-4
abundance: medium-sized
CDR3aa: CASSLGQGNTIYF

j_gene: TRBJ2-1
v_gene: TRBV7-9
abundance: -
CDR3aa: CASSQGGGEQFF

j_gene: TRBJ1-1
v_gene: TRBV19
abundance: medium-sized
CDR3aa: CATEDAAEAFF

j_gene: TRBJ1-2
v_gene: TRBV12-3/TRBV12-4
abundance: medium-sized
CDR3aa: CASSWGRSGGYTF

j_gene: TRBJ1-6
v_gene: TRBV12-3/TRBV12-4
abundance: medium-sized
CDR3aa: CASSLQGYNSPLHF

j_gene: TRBJ2-7
v_gene: TRBV29-1
abundance: -
CDR3aa: CSVAGGPGGEQYF

j_gene: TRBJ2-7
v_gene: TRBV5-4
abundance: medium-sized
CDR3aa: CASSLGLAGGYEQYF

j_gene: TRBJ2-6
v_gene: TRBV5-4
abundance: medium-sized
CDR3aa: CAIPTVPLGANVLTF

j_gene: TRBJ2-7
v_gene: TRBV29-1
abundance: large
CDR3aa: CSVEERDYEQYF

j_gene: TRBJ1-2
v_gene: TRBV13
abundance: -
CDR3aa: CASSLKGARVSSRGYTF

j_gene: TRBJ2-7
v_gene: TRBV10-3
abundance: -
CDR3aa: CAISTPIGYEQYF

j_gene: TRBJ1-1
v_gene: TRBV12-3/TRBV12-4
abundance: -
CDR3aa: CASSRGGNTEAFF

j_gene: TRBJ2-3
v_gene: TRBV24-1
abundance: -
CDR3aa: CASSGEAGTDTQYF